The 21 T cell receptor beta chains presented below share a single source sample, sequenced in a study of control samples from healthy donors and cancer patients (dated by TCRdb to the early 2020s). The library relied on the immunoSEQ multiplex PCR assay. Not all clones reach the TCRdb copy of this immuneACCESS table, which keeps in-frame sequences only. Checked studies attribute under half of the gap to unresolved V genes and leave the rest unexplained. The sample table lists roughly 130,000 clones, over 85% of them with a count of one. Around 11% of the sample comes from the top ten. Specimen: blood. These receptors were taken from a young man in good health.

CDR3 nucleotides: TGTGCCAGCAGTCCCTTTGGGGGGACAGATGAAAAACTGTTTTTT. Residues: CASSPFGGTDEKLFF. The chain employs TRBV28 and TRBJ1-4; 7 positions agree with TRBD1. The CDR3 length is 15 residues. After removal of 5 bases from V and 6 bases from J, the junction contained 9 bases not matched to a gene. The V gene's germline CDR1 is MDHEN and CDR2 SYDVKM. The full variable domain, with the rest looked up from reference TRBV28 and TRBJ1-4, is DVKVTQSSRYLVKRTGEKVFLECVQDMDHENMFWYRQDPGLGLRLIYFSYDVKMKEKGDIPEGYSVSREKKERFSLILESASTNQTSMYLCASSPFGGTDEKLFFGSGTQLSVL.

The chain joins TRBV28 to TRBJ1-1; the match to TRBD1 covers 10 bases. The CDR3 spans 17 residues. Germline values: CDR1 MDHEN, CDR2 SYDVKM. V was clipped by 5 bases and J by 0 bases; unmatched bases: 9. The CDR3, as DNA: TGTGCCAGCAGTCCACCCCGAGGACAGGGGGTGAACACTGAAGCTTTCTTT. The encoded protein is CASSPPRGQGVNTEAFF.

The rearrangement uses TRBV14 and TRBJ1-5; 8 positions agree with TRBD1. The CDR3 spans 20 residues. Germline assignment: CDR1 SGHDN and CDR2 FVKESK. The junction had 19 bases not matched to a gene; V was cut back by 6 bases and J by 0 bases. As DNA, the CDR3 is TGTGCCAGCAGTGCGATACTGACAGGGGTAGAAAACCTTAGCAATCAGCCCCAGCATTTT. Translated, it gives CASSAILTGVENLSNQPQHF.

This clone was detected once. The chain employs TRBV5-8 and TRBJ2-1; D is uncertain. The CDR3 sequence is 12 residues long. Trimming stripped 4 bases from V and 5 bases from J, with 7 bases between. CDR1 and CDR2 (germline): SGHTS, YDEGEE. CDR3 nucleotides: TGTGCCAGCAGCCTTACCAACAATGAGCAGTTCTTC. This encodes CASSLTNNEQFF.

The chain has TRBV2 and TRBJ1-2; TRBD1 matches 7 bases. Germline V lookup: CDR1 SNHLY, CDR2 FYNNEI. V was clipped by 3 bases and J by 4 bases; unmatched bases: 8. CDR3 length: 15 amino acids. CDR3 sequence: CASSDGQRTGYGYTF. The DNA for the CDR3 is TGTGCCAGCAGTGATGGTCAGAGGACAGGCTATGGCTACACCTTC.

The genes are TRBV6-5 and TRBJ1-1; a weak D match, TRBD1 (6 bases). Trimming cost V 8 bases and J 10 bases, with 23 bases left between them. The CDR3 length is 14 residues. The germline V gene has CDR1 MNHEY and CDR2 SVGAGI. The CDR3 DNA reads TGTGCCAGCTCACCATCCCGCGCAGGGGCCGTAGCTTTCTTT. Amino acid sequence: CASSPSRAGAVAFF.

V and J are TRBV6-5 and TRBJ1-4, with no clear D. Germline CDR1 is MNHEY and CDR2 is SVGAGI. Trimming shortened V by 0 bases and J by 14 bases, and 22 bases separated the two germline ends. The CDR3 sequence is 16 residues long. In DNA form, the CDR3 reads TGTGCCAGCAGTTACTCGAGGGTGACCGGTGTCCACCCCCTGTTTTTT. It translates to CASSYSRVTGVHPLFF.

This rearrangement joins TRBV28 to TRBJ2-2; unclear D gene. V was trimmed by 5 bases and J by 8 bases, leaving 6 bases between them. CDR3 length equals 11 residues. The germline V gene has CDR1 MDHEN and CDR2 SYDVKM. The CDR3 DNA is TGTGCCAGCAGTCTGGCGGGGGAGCTGTTTTTT. This codes for CASSLAGELFF.

This chain uses TRBV2 with TRBJ1-2; 7 bases are shared with TRBD1. Germline assignment: CDR1 SNHLY and CDR2 FYNNEI. The ends lost 6 bases at V and 4 bases at J; junction bases unmatched: 5. This CDR3 region has 13 residues. The CDR3 protein is CASRAGQPYGYTF. The CDR3 coding sequence is TGTGCCAGCAGGGCGGGACAGCCCTATGGCTACACCTTC.

J is TRBJ1-1 and V is TRBV28; D unresolved. The CDR3 runs 14 residues. With 6 bases removed from V and 1 base from J, the gap between germline ends came to 12 bases. CDR1 is MDHEN and CDR2 is SYDVKM in the germline V gene. The CDR3 DNA reads TGTGCCAGCAGCTCAGACCCGGGGAACACTGAAGCTTTCTTT. It encodes CASSSDPGNTEAFF.

This sequence joins TRBV4-2 and TRBJ1-1; D not resolved. CDR1 and CDR2 from the germline V gene are LGHNA and YNFKEQ. Between the trimmed V and J ends, which lost 4 bases and 1 base, there was a span of 13 bases. The CDR3 runs 15 residues. The CDR3 coding sequence is TGTGCCAGCAGCCCCCCCACTGCATCGAACACTGAAGCTTTCTTT. Translating it yields CASSPPTASNTEAFF.

The rearrangement joins TRBV30 to TRBJ2-3; 11 bases align to TRBD2. Unmatched junction bases numbered 1, after V lost 4 bases and J lost 1 base. CDR1 GTSNPN and CDR2 SVGIG come from the germline V gene (reference sequence). The CDR3 has 14 amino acids. CDR3 region: CAWKLAGGTDTQYF. The CDR3 coding sequence is TGTGCCTGGAAACTAGCGGGAGGCACAGATACGCAGTATTTT.

The V gene is TRBV5-1, the J gene TRBJ2-3, with 11 bases aligning to TRBD1. There are 15 residues in the CDR3. The V segment lost 0 bases and the J segment 4 bases; nucleotides outside the gene matches: 1. Germline loops: CDR1 SGHRS, CDR2 YFSETQ. The CDR3 sequence: CASSLGTGGADTQYF. CDR3 bases: TGCGCCAGCAGCTTGGGGACAGGGGGCGCAGATACGCAGTATTTT. The full variable domain, completed using reference TRBV5-1 and TRBJ2-3, is KAGVTQTPRYLIKTRGQQVTLSCSPISGHRSVSWYQQTPGQGLQFLFEYFSETQRNKGNFPGRFSGRQFSNSRSEMNVSTLELGDSALYLCASSLGTGGADTQYFGPGTRLTVL.

V is TRBV7-8 and J is TRBJ2-7, with D unclear. The ends were cut back, 4 bases at V and 2 bases at J, with 9 bases in the middle. Per the germline V gene, CDR1 is SGHVS and CDR2 is FQNEAQ. The CDR3 consists of 13 residues. The CDR3 coding sequence is TGTGCCAGCAGCTCAAAAAGAGCCTACGAGCAGTACTTC. Amino acids: CASSSKRAYEQYF. Using reference TRBV7-8 and TRBJ2-7 for the parts outside the CDR3, the full variable domain is GAGVSQSPRYKVAKRGQDVALRCDPISGHVSLFWYQQALGQGPEFLTYFQNEAQLDKSGLPSDRFFAERPEGSVSTLKIQRTQQEDSAVYLCASSSKRAYEQYFGPGTRLTVT.

The chain couples TRBV29-1 to TRBJ2-1; the match to TRBD2 covers 11 bases. The CDR3 sequence is 16 residues long. J was trimmed by 4 bases and V by 0 bases; bases with no gene match: 5. In germline, CDR1 is SQVTM, CDR2 ANQGSEA. In DNA form, the CDR3 reads TGCAGCGTTGAAGACGCACTAGCGGGAGCTTACAATGAGCAGTTCTTC. It yields the protein CSVEDALAGAYNEQFF.

This chain joins TRBV21-1 and TRBJ2-7; the table calls TRBD2, which could not be checked here. TRBV21-1 constitutes a pseudogene. The CDR3 covers 18 residues. The CDR3 DNA reads TGTGCCAGCAGCAAGGGCCTAGCGAGTCCCCACCGGGGTAGTGAGCAGTACTTC. Amino acids: CASSKGLASPHRGSEQYF.

This chain links TRBV6-5 with TRBJ2-5; no clear D. Germline V gives CDR1 MNHEY, CDR2 SVGAGI. The CDR3 runs 15 residues. Trimming shortened V by 5 bases and J by 2 bases, and 15 bases separated the two germline ends. CDR3 amino acids: CASSLTHLSQETQYF. CDR3 bases: TGTGCCAGCAGTCTCACCCACTTATCACAAGAGACCCAGTACTTC.

This chain joins TRBV6-1 and TRBJ2-3, with D possibly TRBD2 on 6 matching bases. The V end lost 4 bases, the J end lost 1 base, and 15 bases lay between the germline ends. Germline CDR1 and CDR2: MNHNS and SASEGT. The CDR3 loop spans 16 amino acids. The CDR3 coding sequence is TGTGCCAGCAGTGTCTTGGGAGGAAGTGGCACAGATACGCAGTATTTT. Protein sequence: CASSVLGGSGTDTQYF.

The chain couples TRBV7-9 to TRBJ1-1; 11 bases are shared with TRBD1. The ends lost 4 bases at V and 4 bases at J; junction bases unmatched: 14. This CDR3 contains 18 residues. Germline V gene sequence: CDR1 SEHNR, CDR2 FQNEAQ (reference sequence). The CDR3 sequence is CASSSGQGAGPKGTEAFF. For the CDR3, the DNA is TGTGCCAGCAGCTCCGGACAGGGGGCGGGCCCAAAGGGCACTGAAGCTTTCTTT.

This clone was seen only a few times. The gene calls are TRBV4-1 and TRBJ2-6; D gene uncertain. This CDR3 spans 15 amino acids. The V end was cut by 1 base, the J end by 4 bases, with 8 bases between. Germline V lookup: CDR1 MGHRA, CDR2 YSYEKL. The CDR3 coding sequence is TGCGCCAGCAGCCAAGTCACCACCGGGGCCAACGTCCTGACTTTC. Residues: CASSQVTTGANVLTF.

The chain couples TRBV5-5 to TRBJ1-1, with a weak D call TRBD1 (5 bases). Trimming removed 1 base at V and 4 bases at J, with 11 bases between. CDR3 size: 14 residues. CDR1 and CDR2 from the germline V gene are SGHKS and YYEKEE (reference sequence). The CDR3 sequence: CASSLNQGITEAFF. CDR3 DNA sequence: TGTGCCAGCAGCTTGAATCAGGGTATCACTGAAGCTTTCTTT.